Listed here are 10 T cell receptor beta chains from one sample, sequenced in a study of cytomegalovirus exposure and HLA in healthy donors. With 60 Vbeta and 13 Jbeta primers, the PCR was carried out. Repertoires were generated with immunoSEQ multiplex PCR, while TCRdb's copy carries only in-frame clones and drops some. The data show 150,000 or so clones, about 79% seen once. Sequencing was performed on PBMCs. The receptors were gathered from a man in his forties in good health and CMV-seropositive.

This clone is a singleton in its sample. V and J are TRBV11-3 and TRBJ2-1; 8 bases agree with TRBD2. V shed 4 bases, J shed 7 bases, and the junction held 15 bases outside the gene matches. This CDR3 comprises 17 residues. Germline lookup yields CDR1 SGHNT and CDR2 YENEEA. The CDR3 here is CASSSPYGLALANEQFF. DNA of the CDR3: TGTGCCAGCAGCTCACCCTACGGACTAGCTCTAGCGAATGAGCAGTTCTTC.

This clone was detected once. The chain uses TRBV11-3 and TRBJ2-2, with D uncertain. Trimming pared 1 base from V and 7 bases from J, leaving 10 bases between. From germline, CDR1 is SGHNT and CDR2 YENEEA. This CDR3 comprises 14 residues. The CDR3 bases are TGTGCCAGCAGCTTAGGTCTGAGAGGCGGGGAGCTGTTTTTT. This codes for CASSLGLRGGELFF. Complete variable domain (other parts from reference TRBV11-3 and TRBJ2-2): EAGVVQSPRYKIIEKKQPVAFWCNPISGHNTLYWYLQNLGQGPELLIRYENEEAVDDSQLPKDRFSAERLKGVDSTLKIQPAELGDSAVYLCASSLGLRGGELFFGEGSRLTVL.

In its sample, this clone was seen once. This rearrangement joins TRBV9 to TRBJ1-5; possible D gene TRBD1, 5 bases. Per the germline V gene, CDR1 is SGDLS and CDR2 is YYNGEE. This CDR3 has 17 amino acids. The V gene lost 3 bases and the J gene lost 0 bases, with 16 bases spanning the gap. As DNA, the CDR3 is TGTGCCAGCAGCGCGAGTCAGGGTGGAATTAGCAATCAGCCCCAGCATTTT. It is translated as CASSASQGGISNQPQHF.

V usage is TRBV29-1 and J usage is TRBJ1-2; D is uncertain. The V end lost 4 bases, the J end lost 0 bases, and 9 bases lay between the germline ends. CDR1 and CDR2 from the germline V gene are SQVTM and ANQGSEA. CDR3 size: 13 residues. The CDR3 here is CSVGRDPNYGYTF. The DNA for the CDR3 is TGCAGCGTTGGCCGGGATCCTAACTATGGCTACACCTTC.

This clone occurred once. The chain employs TRBV7-3 and TRBJ2-1, with 8 positions matching TRBD1. CDR1 is SGHTA and CDR2 is FQGTGA in the germline V gene. The CDR3 has 15 amino acids. Trimming removed 5 bases from V and 0 bases from J; junction bases left unmatched: 3. The CDR3 nucleotides are TGTGCCAGCAGCCCTGGACAGGGCTCCTACAATGAGCAGTTCTTC. Protein: CASSPGQGSYNEQFF.

The genes are TRBV7-6 and TRBJ2-3, with unresolved D. Trimming left V 5 bases short and J 1 base short, with 16 bases between. This CDR3 has 16 amino acids. Germline loops: CDR1 SGHVS, CDR2 FNYEAQ. This chain's CDR3 is CASSPSQVRRTDTQYF. The CDR3 bases are TGTGCCAGCAGCCCGTCGCAGGTTAGACGCACAGATACGCAGTATTTT. The whole variable domain, filled in from reference TRBV7-6 and TRBJ2-3, reads GAGVSQSPRYKVTKRGQDVALRCDPISGHVSLYWYRQALGQGPEFLTYFNYEAQQDKSGLPNDRFSAERPEGSISTLTIQRTEQRDSAMYRCASSPSQVRRTDTQYFGPGTRLTVL.

This sequence joins TRBV19 and TRBJ2-3; the match to TRBD2 covers 7 bases. Germline assignment: CDR1 LNHDA and CDR2 SQIVND (reference sequence). The CDR3 runs to 17 residues. J was trimmed by 6 bases and V by 4 bases; bases with no gene match: 16. CDR3 bases: TGTGCCAGTAGTAGGGGGTCTAGCGGCCCATCGGGGGATACGCAGTATTTT. Its translation: CASSRGSSGPSGDTQYF. Looking up the rest from reference TRBV19 and TRBJ2-3 gives the full variable domain: DGGITQSPKYLFRKEGQNVTLSCEQNLNHDAMYWYRQDPGQGLRLIYYSQIVNDFQKGDIAEGYSVSREKKESFPLTVTSAQKNPTAFYLCASSRGSSGPSGDTQYFGPGTRLTVL.

This chain joins TRBV18 and TRBJ2-3; TRBD2 might be the D (7 bases). This CDR3 has 16 residues. CDR1 KGHSH and CDR2 LQKENI come from the germline V gene. The V end lost 2 bases, the J end lost 0 bases, and 12 bases lay between the germline ends. DNA for the CDR3: TGTGCCAGCTCACCATCGGGGGGCGCGAGCACAGATACGCAGTATTTT. This sequence encodes CASSPSGGASTDTQYF.

The J gene is TRBJ2-3, the V gene TRBV7-8; D gene uncertain. V was pared by 3 bases and J by 4 bases, with 5 bases between. Germline CDR1 and CDR2: SGHVS and FQNEAQ. CDR3 length equals 12 residues. CDR3 sequence: CASSFFSDTQYF. The DNA of the CDR3 is TGTGCCAGCAGCTTCTTCTCAGATACGCAGTATTTT.

CDR3 amino acids: CASGFLGVYTEAFF. CDR3 in DNA: TGTGCTAGTGGTTTTTTAGGGGTGTACACTGAAGCTTTCTTT. The J gene is TRBJ1-1, the V gene TRBV12-5; D is perhaps TRBD1 (5 bases). Germline V gene lookup returns CDR1 LGHNT and CDR2 FRNRAP. The CDR3 contains 14 residues. The V and J ends lost 3 bases and 3 bases respectively, with 11 bases between them. Filled out from reference TRBV12-5 and TRBJ1-1, the complete variable domain reads DARVTQTPRHKVTEMGQEVTMRCQPILGHNTVFWYRQTMMQGLELLAYFRNRAPLDDSGMPKDRFSAEMPDATLATLKIQPSEPRDSAVYFCASGFLGVYTEAFFGQGTRLTVV.